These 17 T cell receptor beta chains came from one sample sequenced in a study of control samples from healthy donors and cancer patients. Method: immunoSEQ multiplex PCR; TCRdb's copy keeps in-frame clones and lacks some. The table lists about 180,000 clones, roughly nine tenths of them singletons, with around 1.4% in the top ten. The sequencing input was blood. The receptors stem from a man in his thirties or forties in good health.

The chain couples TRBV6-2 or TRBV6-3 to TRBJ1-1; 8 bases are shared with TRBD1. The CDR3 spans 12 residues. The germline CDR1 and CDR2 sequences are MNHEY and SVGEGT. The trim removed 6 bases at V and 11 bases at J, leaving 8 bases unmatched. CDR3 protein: CASSWTGSPAFF. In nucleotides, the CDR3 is TGTGCCAGCAGCTGGACAGGGTCCCCTGCTTTCTTT.

The chain's CDR3 is CASSDMREQYF. DNA of the CDR3: TGCGCCAGCAGTGATATGAGGGAGCAGTACTTC. The V call is TRBV10-2, the J call TRBJ2-7; unclear D gene. CDR3 size: 11 residues. Per the germline V gene, CDR1 is WSHSY and CDR2 is SAAADI. The V end lost 3 bases, the J end lost 7 bases, and 7 bases lay between the germline ends.

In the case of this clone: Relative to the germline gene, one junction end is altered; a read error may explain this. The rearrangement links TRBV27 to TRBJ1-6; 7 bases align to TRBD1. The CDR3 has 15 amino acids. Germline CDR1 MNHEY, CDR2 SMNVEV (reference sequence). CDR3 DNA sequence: TGTGCCGGCAGTTTATCGGGACAGCAAAATTCACCCCTCCACTTT. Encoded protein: CAGSLSGQQNSPLHF.

In DNA, the CDR3 is TGTGCCAGTAGTGTCACAGGGGCCACCGGGGAGCTGTTTTTT. Amino acid sequence: CASSVTGATGELFF. This chain uses TRBV19 with TRBJ2-2; TRBD1 matches at 7 bases. The CDR3 spans 14 residues. Losses at the gene ends were 5 bases for V and 4 bases for J; bases not matched to a gene: 4. Per the germline V gene, CDR1 is LNHDA and CDR2 is SQIVND (reference sequence).

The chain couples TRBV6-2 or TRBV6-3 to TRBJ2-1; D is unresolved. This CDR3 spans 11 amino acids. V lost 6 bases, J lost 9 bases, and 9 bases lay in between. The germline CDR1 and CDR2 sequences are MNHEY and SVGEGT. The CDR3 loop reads CASSLAAEQFF. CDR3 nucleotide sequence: TGTGCCAGCAGCTTGGCTGCTGAGCAGTTCTTC.

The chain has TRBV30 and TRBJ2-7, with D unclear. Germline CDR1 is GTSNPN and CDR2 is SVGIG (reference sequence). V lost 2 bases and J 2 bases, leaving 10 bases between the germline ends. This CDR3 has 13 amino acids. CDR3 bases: TGTGCCTGGAGTAGAGACACACCCTACGAGCAGTACTTC. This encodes CAWSRDTPYEQYF.

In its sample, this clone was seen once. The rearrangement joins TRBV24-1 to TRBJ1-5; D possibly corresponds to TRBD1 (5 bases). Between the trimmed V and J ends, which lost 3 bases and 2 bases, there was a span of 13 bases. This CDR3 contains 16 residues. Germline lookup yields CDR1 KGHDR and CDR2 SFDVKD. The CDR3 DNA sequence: TGTGCCACCAGTGATATACTAACAGGTCGCAATCAGCCCCAGCATTTT. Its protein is CATSDILTGRNQPQHF.

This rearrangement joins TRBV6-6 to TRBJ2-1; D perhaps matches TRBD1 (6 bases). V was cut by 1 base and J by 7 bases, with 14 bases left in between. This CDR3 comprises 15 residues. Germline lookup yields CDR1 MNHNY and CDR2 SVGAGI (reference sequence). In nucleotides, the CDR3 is TGTGCCAGCAGTTACTGGTTGGGGGCTCAGAATGAGCAGTTCTTC. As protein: CASSYWLGAQNEQFF.

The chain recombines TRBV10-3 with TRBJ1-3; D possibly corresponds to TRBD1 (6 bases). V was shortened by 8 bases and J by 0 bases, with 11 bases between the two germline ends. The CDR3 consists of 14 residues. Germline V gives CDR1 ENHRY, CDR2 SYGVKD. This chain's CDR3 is CAIWDTNSGNTIYF. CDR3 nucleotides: TGTGCCATCTGGGACACCAACTCTGGAAACACCATATATTTT.

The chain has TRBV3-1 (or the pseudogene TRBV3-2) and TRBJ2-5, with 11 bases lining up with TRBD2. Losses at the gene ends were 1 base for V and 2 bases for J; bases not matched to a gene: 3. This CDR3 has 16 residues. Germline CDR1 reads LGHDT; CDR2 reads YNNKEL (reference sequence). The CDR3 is CASSQALAGGQETQYF. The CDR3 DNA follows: TGTGCCAGCAGCCAAGCCCTAGCGGGGGGTCAAGAGACCCAGTACTTC.

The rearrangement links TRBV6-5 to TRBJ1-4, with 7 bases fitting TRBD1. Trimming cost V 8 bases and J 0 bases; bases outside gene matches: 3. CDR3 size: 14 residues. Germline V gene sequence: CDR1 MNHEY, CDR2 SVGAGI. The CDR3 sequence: CASLGTATNEKLFF. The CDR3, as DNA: TGTGCCAGCCTAGGGACAGCAACTAATGAAAAACTGTTTTTT.

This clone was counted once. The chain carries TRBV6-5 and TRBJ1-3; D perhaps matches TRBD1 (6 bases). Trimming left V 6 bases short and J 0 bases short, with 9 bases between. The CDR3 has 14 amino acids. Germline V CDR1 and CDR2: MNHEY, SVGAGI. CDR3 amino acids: CASRPTGSGNTIYF. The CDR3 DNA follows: TGTGCCAGCAGGCCGACAGGCTCTGGAAACACCATATATTTT.

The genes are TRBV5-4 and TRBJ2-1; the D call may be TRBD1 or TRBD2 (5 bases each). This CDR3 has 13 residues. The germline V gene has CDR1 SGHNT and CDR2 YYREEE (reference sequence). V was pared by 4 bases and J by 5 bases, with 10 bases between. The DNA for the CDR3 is TGTGCCAGCAGCGTGGGACCCGACAATGAGCAGTTCTTC. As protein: CASSVGPDNEQFF.

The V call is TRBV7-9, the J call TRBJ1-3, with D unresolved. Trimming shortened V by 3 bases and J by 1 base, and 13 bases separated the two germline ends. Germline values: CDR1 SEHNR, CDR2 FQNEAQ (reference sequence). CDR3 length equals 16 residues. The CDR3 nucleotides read TGTGCCAGCAGCTTCCAGACCTCGAAGTCTGGAAACACCATATATTTT. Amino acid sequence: CASSFQTSKSGNTIYF.

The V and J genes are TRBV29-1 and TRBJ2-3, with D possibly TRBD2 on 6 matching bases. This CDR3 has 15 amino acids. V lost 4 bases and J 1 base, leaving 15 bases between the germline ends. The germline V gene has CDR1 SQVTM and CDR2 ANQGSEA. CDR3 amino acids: CSVGGGGTRTDTQYF. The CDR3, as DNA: TGCAGCGTTGGGGGAGGCGGGACCCGCACAGATACGCAGTATTTT.

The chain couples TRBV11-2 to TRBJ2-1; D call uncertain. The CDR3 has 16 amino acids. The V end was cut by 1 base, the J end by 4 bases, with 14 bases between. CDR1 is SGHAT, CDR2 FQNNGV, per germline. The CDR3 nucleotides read TGTGCCAGCAGCTTAGTGGGCACATCGGCTTACAATGAGCAGTTCTTC. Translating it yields CASSLVGTSAYNEQFF.

CDR3 DNA sequence: TGTGCCAGCAGTTTATCTGCGGGGGGACACAATGAGCAGTTCTTC. It specifies CASSLSAGGHNEQFF. The chain employs TRBV27 and TRBJ2-1; 8 bases fit TRBD2. This CDR3 contains 15 residues. Germline V lookup: CDR1 MNHEY, CDR2 SMNVEV (reference sequence). V lost 0 bases and J lost 5; bases outside the gene matches: 3.